This T cell receptor beta chain was recovered during a study of long-term antiretroviral therapy in people with HIV. A few counts support this clone. Its antigen is as yet unknown. Study outcomes and limitations: Among HIV repertoires, CDR3 length ranges were narrower than those of controls. Diversity increased after ART yet remained lower than in transplant donor controls.

A v3.0 immunoSEQ assay was performed at survey level. Produced via immunoSEQ multiplex PCR; TCRdb's table is partial and in-frame only. The data show some 30,000 clones, 70% to 90% seen once. Specimens carried roughly 0.95-11 million cryopreserved PBMC before DNA extraction. V lost 3 bases and J lost 3; bases outside the gene matches: 2. Germline values: CDR1 LNHDA, CDR2 SQIVND (reference sequence). The CDR3 covers 14 residues. This chain links TRBV19 with TRBJ2-1, with 7 bases lining up with TRBD2. The specimen was unsorted PBMCs, collected around 3.3 years after starting antiretroviral therapy. This receptor was identified in a man aged 18 to 30 with HIV. As DNA, the CDR3 is TGTGCCAGTAGTATGGTAGCGGGCTACAATGAGCAGTTCTTC. As protein: CASSMVAGYNEQFF.